The rows below give T cell receptor beta chains drawn from one sample of a study of monozygotic twins with inflammatory bowel disease. TCRdb reanalyzed the 5' RACE reads, giving one entry per CDR3 protein sequence and no DNA. The sample has a few hundred thousand distinct CDR3 sequences. Material: blood. These receptors originate from a human donor with ulcerative colitis or Crohn's disease, or a healthy co-twin of an affected twin (not recorded which). Each CDR3 is given with its conserved first and last residue. The order of the fields is V gene, J gene, CDR3 protein.

TRBV6-2/TRBV6-3	TRBJ1-2	CASSTPRTPYGYTF
TRBV3-1	TRBJ2-1	CASSPSRSSGGMRNEQFF
TRBV11-2	TRBJ2-5	CASSPRDRGFETQYF
TRBV27	TRBJ2-7	CASSNRGRHEQYF
TRBV3-1	TRBJ2-1	CASSQPTAVNEQFF
TRBV29-1	TRBJ1-2	CSVRTGPDGYTF
TRBV10-3	TRBJ1-1	CAISDPGEMNTEAFF
TRBV29-1	TRBJ1-1	CSVTREWNTEAFF
TRBV4-2	TRBJ2-3	CASSQELAGGLADTQYF
TRBV5-1	TRBJ1-1	CASRLDTEAFF
TRBV7-2	TRBJ2-1	CASSLRGLAEKDEQFF
TRBV19	TRBJ1-2	CASSIGGEVYGYTF
TRBV5-1	TRBJ2-5	CASSSHPGQPQETQYF
TRBV28	TRBJ2-1	CAVRGGIGLNEQFF
TRBV30	TRBJ1-1	CAWRGLALTTEAFF
TRBV2	TRBJ1-5	CASSEQAGLRDQPQHF
TRBV12-3/TRBV12-4	TRBJ1-1	CASSSQGAGLTEAFF
TRBV7-2	TRBJ1-2	CASSPGGINYGYTF
TRBV20-1	TRBJ2-5	CSAYPIAGEETQYF
TRBV20-1	TRBJ1-2	CSASSRTPNYGYTF
TRBV7-6	TRBJ2-4	CASSDQGAVQYF
TRBV7-2	TRBJ1-1	CASSPHMTGSEAFF
TRBV20-1	TRBJ1-5	CSARIGTGQPQHF
TRBV5-1	TRBJ2-1	CASSLGAGEYNEQFF
TRBV6-1	TRBJ2-6	CASSDRGPKDVLTF
TRBV5-1	TRBJ2-1	CASSFPTSSGGYNEQFF
TRBV12-3/TRBV12-4	TRBJ2-4	CASSKKNIQYF
TRBV20-1	TRBJ1-5	CSAKDTLDQPQHF
TRBV7-2	TRBJ2-7	CASSPRQAEGEQYF
TRBV6-2/TRBV6-3	TRBJ2-5	CASRRGLVQETQYF
TRBV30	TRBJ2-2	CAWSLGTRGELFF
TRBV4-3	TRBJ1-2	CASSQVNRQGAGGYTF
TRBV4-3	TRBJ1-5	CASSQDRGIQPQHF
TRBV18	TRBJ2-3	CASSPPAGAPDTQYF
TRBV5-1	TRBJ2-2	CASSLAPLTGATGELFF
TRBV20-1	TRBJ1-2	CSATGAGYNYGYTF
TRBV29-1	TRBJ2-2	CSVDVTGVTGELFF
TRBV6-5	TRBJ1-1	CASSYSKAGTVEAFF
TRBV5-1	TRBJ1-6	CASSTGTGWSPLHF
TRBV6-2/TRBV6-3	TRBJ2-6	CASSYTASGAATTGANVLTF
TRBV7-9	TRBJ1-3	CASSLGGVAGNTIYF
TRBV20-1	TRBJ1-1	CSAKTGKNTEAFF
TRBV20-1	TRBJ2-3	CSASAEPPRRGDTQYF
TRBV2	TRBJ1-1	CASSVSSMNTEAFF
TRBV9	TRBJ2-1	CASSLPGTGDLWEQFF
TRBV5-1	TRBJ2-3	CASSLVLADITDTQYF
TRBV29-1	TRBJ2-7	CSVAGGSYEQYF
TRBV28	TRBJ1-6	CASFSSGTGPSLHF
TRBV5-1	TRBJ2-3	CASKRTSGSTDTQYF
TRBV5-5	TRBJ2-7	CASSLGGTPYEQYF